Listed below are T cell receptor beta chains from one sample, sequenced in a study of STAT3 mutations in large granular lymphocyte leukemia. Profiling relied on immunoSEQ multiplex PCR, and the TCRdb table lists in-frame clones only, not all of them. Of 35,000 to 40,000 clones in the sample, roughly 88% were seen once. The sample taken for sequencing was PBMCs. These receptors came from a human donor with T large granular lymphocyte leukemia. Some clones in this sample may be carry-over from other donors' samples. Each CDR3 is given with its conserved first and last residue. Fields, in order: clone size, J gene, D gene, V gene, CDR3 protein, CDR3 DNA. D genes are given only for firm matches. Some rows have no size entry. The others give once, few or many, or a class for an expanded clone.

clone size: -
J gene: TRBJ1-5
D gene: TRBD1
V gene: TRBV19
CDR3 protein: CASSPRGQGDNQPQHF
CDR3 DNA: TGTGCCAGTAGTCCGAGGGGACAGGGCGATAATCAGCCCCAGCATTTT

clone size: -
J gene: TRBJ1-2
D gene: -
V gene: TRBV7-9
CDR3 protein: CASSLDGYTF
CDR3 DNA: TGTGCCAGCAGCTTAGATGGCTACACCTTC

clone size: -
J gene: TRBJ2-7
D gene: TRBD2
V gene: TRBV7-9
CDR3 protein: CASSLVSGGYEQYF
CDR3 DNA: TGTGCCAGCAGCTTAGTTAGCGGGGGATACGAGCAGTACTTC

clone size: -
J gene: TRBJ1-2
D gene: -
V gene: TRBV6-5
CDR3 protein: CASSIQGSGFYGYTF
CDR3 DNA: TGTGCCAGCAGTATACAGGGAAGTGGGTTCTATGGCTACACCTTC

clone size: once
J gene: TRBJ1-1
D gene: -
V gene: TRBV4-3
CDR3 protein: CASSRGPNTEAFF
CDR3 DNA: TGCGCCAGCAGCCGGGGACCGAACACTGAAGCTTTCTTT

clone size: -
J gene: TRBJ2-6
D gene: -
V gene: TRBV5-4
CDR3 protein: CASSLGGAAGANVLTF
CDR3 DNA: TGTGCCAGCAGCCTAGGTGGGGCGGCCGGGGCCAACGTCCTGACTTTC

clone size: -
J gene: TRBJ1-5
D gene: TRBD1
V gene: TRBV5-6
CDR3 protein: CASSNRGVQPYQPQHF
CDR3 DNA: TGTGCCAGCAGCAACAGGGGGGTCCAGCCCTATCAGCCCCAGCATTTT

clone size: -
J gene: TRBJ2-1
D gene: -
V gene: TRBV5-1
CDR3 protein: CASSLPGYNEQFF
CDR3 DNA: TGCGCCAGCAGCTTGCCGGGTTACAATGAGCAGTTCTTC

clone size: -
J gene: TRBJ1-2
D gene: -
V gene: TRBV5-1
CDR3 protein: CASSLSPGLNYGYTF
CDR3 DNA: TGCGCCAGCAGCTTGAGCCCGGGACTAAACTATGGCTACACCTTC

clone size: once
J gene: TRBJ2-5
D gene: -
V gene: TRBV30
CDR3 protein: CAWASGVQETQYF
CDR3 DNA: TGTGCCTGGGCCTCAGGGGTCCAAGAGACCCAGTACTTC

clone size: -
J gene: TRBJ1-2
D gene: -
V gene: TRBV5-1
CDR3 protein: CASSLGEPDYGYTF
CDR3 DNA: TGCGCCAGCAGCTTGGGCGAACCCGACTATGGCTACACCTTC

clone size: -
J gene: TRBJ2-3
D gene: TRBD2
V gene: TRBV5-1
CDR3 protein: CASSLTASGGEADTQYF
CDR3 DNA: TGCGCCAGCAGCTTGACGGCTAGCGGGGGGGAGGCAGATACGCAGTATTTT

clone size: -
J gene: TRBJ2-6
D gene: -
V gene: TRBV13
CDR3 protein: CASRRAYDSGANVLTF
CDR3 DNA: TGTGCCAGCAGACGGGCCTACGACTCTGGGGCCAACGTCCTGACTTTC

clone size: -
J gene: TRBJ2-7
D gene: -
V gene: TRBV7-8
CDR3 protein: CASSFSAYEQYF
CDR3 DNA: TGTGCCAGCAGCTTCTCTGCTTACGAGCAGTACTTC

clone size: -
J gene: TRBJ1-1
D gene: -
V gene: TRBV18
CDR3 protein: CASSPSLTEAFF
CDR3 DNA: TGTGCCAGCTCACCTTCTCTCACTGAAGCTTTCTTT

clone size: -
J gene: TRBJ2-3
D gene: TRBD1
V gene: TRBV29-1
CDR3 protein: CSVARTGGADTQYF
CDR3 DNA: TGCAGCGTCGCCCGGACAGGGGGTGCAGATACGCAGTATTTT

clone size: -
J gene: TRBJ1-6
D gene: TRBD1
V gene: TRBV5-6
CDR3 protein: CASSLVGTGDSPLHF
CDR3 DNA: TGTGCCAGCAGCTTGGTAGGGACAGGGGATTCACCCCTCCACTTT

clone size: -
J gene: TRBJ1-2
D gene: -
V gene: TRBV14
CDR3 protein: CASSRAGSAYGYTF
CDR3 DNA: TGTGCCAGCAGCCGGGCAGGATCTGCCTATGGCTACACCTTC

clone size: -
J gene: TRBJ2-7
D gene: -
V gene: TRBV15
CDR3 protein: CATSRKGAEQYF
CDR3 DNA: TGTGCCACCAGCAGGAAAGGGGCCGAGCAGTACTTC

clone size: -
J gene: TRBJ1-1
D gene: TRBD1
V gene: TRBV7-9
CDR3 protein: CASSPGQGLNTEAFF
CDR3 DNA: TGTGCCAGCAGCCCCGGACAGGGTTTGAACACTGAAGCTTTCTTT

clone size: -
J gene: TRBJ2-6
D gene: -
V gene: TRBV5-1
CDR3 protein: CASSLEPSSGANVLTF
CDR3 DNA: TGCGCCAGCAGCTTGGAGCCCAGCTCTGGGGCCAACGTCCTGACTTTC

clone size: -
J gene: TRBJ1-5
D gene: -
V gene: TRBV6-1
CDR3 protein: CASGTGRPQHF
CDR3 DNA: TGTGCCAGCGGGACGGGTCGGCCCCAGCATTTT

clone size: -
J gene: TRBJ1-2
D gene: -
V gene: TRBV19
CDR3 protein: CASRSPTQGGGYTF
CDR3 DNA: TGTGCCAGTAGATCCCCCACACAGGGTGGTGGCTACACCTTC

clone size: -
J gene: TRBJ1-1
D gene: -
V gene: TRBV6-5
CDR3 protein: CASRAQGDTEAFF
CDR3 DNA: TGTGCCAGCAGGGCTCAGGGCGACACTGAAGCTTTCTTT

clone size: -
J gene: TRBJ1-1
D gene: -
V gene: TRBV19
CDR3 protein: CASQGKMNTEAFF
CDR3 DNA: TGTGCCAGTCAGGGAAAAATGAACACTGAAGCTTTCTTT

clone size: -
J gene: TRBJ2-2
D gene: -
V gene: TRBV29-1
CDR3 protein: CSVANTGELFF
CDR3 DNA: TGCAGCGTTGCTAACACCGGGGAGCTGTTTTTT

clone size: once
J gene: TRBJ1-5
D gene: -
V gene: TRBV28
CDR3 protein: CASSLRNQPQHF
CDR3 DNA: TGTGCCAGCAGTTTACGTAATCAGCCCCAGCATTTT

clone size: -
J gene: TRBJ1-6
D gene: -
V gene: TRBV5-1
CDR3 protein: CASRSGQENSPLHF
CDR3 DNA: TGCGCCAGCAGGTCGGGGCAGGAAAATTCACCCCTCCACTTT

clone size: -
J gene: TRBJ2-3
D gene: TRBD2
V gene: TRBV13
CDR3 protein: CASSLDLAAGDTQYF
CDR3 DNA: TGTGCCAGCAGCTTAGACCTAGCGGCGGGTGATACGCAGTATTTT

clone size: -
J gene: TRBJ1-6
D gene: TRBD1
V gene: TRBV27
CDR3 protein: CASSTRLGQGERGNSPLHF
CDR3 DNA: TGTGCCAGCAGCACGAGATTAGGACAGGGCGAACGGGGGAATTCACCCCTCCACTTT

clone size: -
J gene: TRBJ2-2
D gene: -
V gene: TRBV7-2
CDR3 protein: CASSLEENTGELFF
CDR3 DNA: TGTGCCAGCAGCTTAGAAGAGAACACCGGGGAGCTGTTTTTT

clone size: once
J gene: TRBJ1-4
D gene: TRBD1
V gene: TRBV7-9
CDR3 protein: CASSSGQGMANEKLFF
CDR3 DNA: TGTGCCAGCAGCTCCGGACAGGGGATGGCTAATGAAAAACTGTTTTTT

clone size: -
J gene: TRBJ1-2
D gene: TRBD1
V gene: TRBV6-5
CDR3 protein: CASSHQGAANYGYTF
CDR3 DNA: TGTGCCAGCAGTCACCAGGGGGCGGCGAACTATGGCTACACCTTC

clone size: -
J gene: TRBJ1-1
D gene: TRBD1
V gene: TRBV7-9
CDR3 protein: CASSPGQGNTEAFF
CDR3 DNA: TGTGCCAGCAGCCCAGGACAGGGGAACACTGAAGCTTTCTTT

clone size: -
J gene: TRBJ2-2
D gene: -
V gene: TRBV5-1
CDR3 protein: CASSFTGGVNGELFF
CDR3 DNA: TGCGCCAGCAGCTTCACAGGTGGAGTTAACGGGGAGCTGTTTTTT

clone size: -
J gene: TRBJ2-5
D gene: -
V gene: TRBV4-1
CDR3 protein: CASSQDEETQYF
CDR3 DNA: TGCGCCAGCAGCCAAGACGAAGAGACCCAGTACTTC

clone size: -
J gene: TRBJ1-5
D gene: -
V gene: TRBV6-5
CDR3 protein: CASSYQGNQPQHF
CDR3 DNA: TGTGCCAGCAGTTACCAGGGGAATCAGCCCCAGCATTTT

clone size: -
J gene: TRBJ1-1
D gene: -
V gene: TRBV19
CDR3 protein: CASSIDWANEAFF
CDR3 DNA: TGTGCCAGTAGTATAGATTGGGCAAATGAAGCTTTCTTT

clone size: -
J gene: TRBJ1-6
D gene: -
V gene: TRBV2
CDR3 protein: CASSADPTTRNSPLHF
CDR3 DNA: TGTGCCAGCAGTGCAGATCCAACGACCCGTAATTCACCCCTCCACTTT

clone size: -
J gene: TRBJ2-1
D gene: TRBD1
V gene: TRBV5-1
CDR3 protein: CASSLPGQVSNEQFF
CDR3 DNA: TGCGCCAGCAGCTTACCGGGACAGGTAAGCAATGAGCAGTTCTTC

clone size: -
J gene: TRBJ1-1
D gene: -
V gene: TRBV5-1
CDR3 protein: CASSFGPAGAEAFF
CDR3 DNA: TGCGCCAGCAGCTTTGGTCCCGCTGGGGCTGAAGCTTTCTTT

clone size: -
J gene: TRBJ2-5
D gene: -
V gene: TRBV6-1
CDR3 protein: CASSDYRVRNQETQYF
CDR3 DNA: TGTGCCAGCAGTGACTACAGGGTGAGGAATCAAGAGACCCAGTACTTC

clone size: -
J gene: TRBJ1-3
D gene: TRBD1
V gene: TRBV5-1
CDR3 protein: CASSGGDSSGNTIYF
CDR3 DNA: TGCGCCAGCAGCGGAGGGGACAGCTCTGGAAACACCATATATTTT

clone size: -
J gene: TRBJ2-3
D gene: TRBD2
V gene: TRBV7-2
CDR3 protein: CASSLRGGTDTQYF
CDR3 DNA: TGTGCCAGCAGCTTACGGGGGGGCACAGATACGCAGTATTTT

clone size: -
J gene: TRBJ2-5
D gene: -
V gene: TRBV5-1
CDR3 protein: CASSSIGGGTQETQYF
CDR3 DNA: TGCGCCAGCAGCTCGATAGGAGGGGGGACCCAAGAGACCCAGTACTTC

clone size: -
J gene: TRBJ1-2
D gene: -
V gene: TRBV7-9
CDR3 protein: CASSSGQSGYTF
CDR3 DNA: TGTGCCAGCAGCTCTGGACAGTCTGGCTACACCTTC

clone size: -
J gene: TRBJ2-3
D gene: -
V gene: TRBV2
CDR3 protein: CASSRDSSTDTQYF
CDR3 DNA: TGTGCCAGCAGTAGGGACTCTAGCACAGATACGCAGTATTTT

clone size: few
J gene: TRBJ1-5
D gene: -
V gene: TRBV18
CDR3 protein: CASSPDVGVQPQHF
CDR3 DNA: TGTGCCAGCTCACCCGATGTGGGGGTTCAGCCCCAGCATTTT

clone size: -
J gene: TRBJ2-7
D gene: -
V gene: TRBV5-1
CDR3 protein: CASSPGGSYEQYF
CDR3 DNA: TGCGCCAGCAGCCCAGGTGGCTCCTACGAGCAGTACTTC

clone size: -
J gene: TRBJ1-6
D gene: -
V gene: TRBV2
CDR3 protein: CASSPGGQSSYNSPLHF
CDR3 DNA: TGTGCCAGCAGTCCTGGCGGACAGAGCTCCTATAATTCACCCCTCCACTTT

clone size: -
J gene: TRBJ1-6
D gene: -
V gene: TRBV11-2
CDR3 protein: CASSPTTGRRNSPLHF
CDR3 DNA: TGTGCCAGCAGCCCCACTACCGGGAGGCGGAATTCACCCCTCCACTTT

clone size: -
J gene: TRBJ2-2
D gene: TRBD2
V gene: TRBV10-3
CDR3 protein: CAISVSGGAPGELFF
CDR3 DNA: TGTGCCATCAGTGTGAGCGGGGGGGCCCCCGGGGAGCTGTTTTTT

clone size: -
J gene: TRBJ1-5
D gene: -
V gene: TRBV4-1
CDR3 protein: CASSQEYLEFLLERGQPQHF
CDR3 DNA: TGCGCCAGCAGCCAAGAATATCTGGAGTTTCTATTAGAGAGAGGGCAGCCCCAGCATTTT

clone size: few
J gene: TRBJ1-5
D gene: -
V gene: TRBV28
CDR3 protein: CASSLSTSNQPQHF
CDR3 DNA: TGTGCCAGCAGTCTCAGTACTAGCAATCAGCCCCAGCATTTT

clone size: -
J gene: TRBJ2-5
D gene: TRBD2
V gene: TRBV18
CDR3 protein: CASSPPNPSGGGRTETQYF
CDR3 DNA: TGTGCCAGCTCACCACCGAACCCTAGCGGGGGTGGTCGGACAGAGACCCAGTACTTC

clone size: -
J gene: TRBJ2-3
D gene: -
V gene: TRBV29-1
CDR3 protein: CSVEDHGGGSLNTQYF
CDR3 DNA: TGCAGCGTTGAAGATCATGGGGGAGGTTCGCTAAATACGCAGTATTTT

clone size: -
J gene: TRBJ1-1
D gene: -
V gene: TRBV10-2
CDR3 protein: CASSWDTRNTEAFF
CDR3 DNA: TGCGCCAGCAGTTGGGACACCAGGAACACTGAAGCTTTCTTT

clone size: -
J gene: TRBJ2-7
D gene: -
V gene: TRBV18
CDR3 protein: CASSPTSYEQYF
CDR3 DNA: TGTGCCAGCTCACCAACCTCCTACGAGCAGTACTTC

clone size: -
J gene: TRBJ1-6
D gene: -
V gene: TRBV19
CDR3 protein: CASSIVPGSVGPHSPLHF
CDR3 DNA: TGTGCCAGTAGTATAGTCCCTGGCAGTGTCGGGCCCCATTCACCCCTCCACTTT